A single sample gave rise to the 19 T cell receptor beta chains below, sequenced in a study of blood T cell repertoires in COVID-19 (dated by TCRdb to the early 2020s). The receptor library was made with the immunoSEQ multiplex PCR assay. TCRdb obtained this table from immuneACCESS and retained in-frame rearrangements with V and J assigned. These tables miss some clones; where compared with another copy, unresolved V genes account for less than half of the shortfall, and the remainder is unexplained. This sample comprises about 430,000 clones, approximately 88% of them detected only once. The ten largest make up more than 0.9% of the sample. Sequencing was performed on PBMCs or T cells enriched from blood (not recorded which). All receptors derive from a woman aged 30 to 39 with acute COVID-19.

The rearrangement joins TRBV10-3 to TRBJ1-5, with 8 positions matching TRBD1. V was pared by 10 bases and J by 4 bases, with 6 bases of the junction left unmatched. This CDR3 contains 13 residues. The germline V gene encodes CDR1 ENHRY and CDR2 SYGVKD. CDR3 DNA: TGTGCCACTTCGGGACAGGATAATCAGCCCCAGCATTTT. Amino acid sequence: CATSGQDNQPQHF.

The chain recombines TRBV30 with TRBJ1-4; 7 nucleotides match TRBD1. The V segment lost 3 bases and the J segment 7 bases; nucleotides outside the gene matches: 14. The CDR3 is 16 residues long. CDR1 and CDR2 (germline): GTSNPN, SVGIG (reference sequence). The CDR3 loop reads CAWSSWRGGAIEKLFF. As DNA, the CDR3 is TGTGCCTGGAGCTCATGGCGAGGGGGCGCGATTGAAAAACTGTTTTTT.

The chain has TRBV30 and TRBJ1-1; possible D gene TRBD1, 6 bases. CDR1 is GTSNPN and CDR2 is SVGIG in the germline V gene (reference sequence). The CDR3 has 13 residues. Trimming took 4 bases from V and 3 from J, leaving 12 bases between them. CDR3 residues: CAWKRAGDTEAFF. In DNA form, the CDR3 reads TGTGCCTGGAAGAGGGCAGGGGACACTGAAGCTTTCTTT.

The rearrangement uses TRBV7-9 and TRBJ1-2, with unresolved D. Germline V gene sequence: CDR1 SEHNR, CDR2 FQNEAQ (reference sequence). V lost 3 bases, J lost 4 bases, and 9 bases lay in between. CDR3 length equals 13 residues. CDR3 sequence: CASSFTSGYGYTF. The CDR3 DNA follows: TGTGCCAGCAGCTTTACATCGGGCTATGGCTACACCTTC.

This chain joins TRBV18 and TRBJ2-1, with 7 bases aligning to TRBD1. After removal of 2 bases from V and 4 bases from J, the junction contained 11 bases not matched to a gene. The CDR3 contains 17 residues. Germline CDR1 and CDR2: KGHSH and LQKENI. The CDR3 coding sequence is TGTGCCAGCTCACCAGGGTTCGCAGGGACAGCGTACAATGAGCAGTTCTTC. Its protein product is CASSPGFAGTAYNEQFF.

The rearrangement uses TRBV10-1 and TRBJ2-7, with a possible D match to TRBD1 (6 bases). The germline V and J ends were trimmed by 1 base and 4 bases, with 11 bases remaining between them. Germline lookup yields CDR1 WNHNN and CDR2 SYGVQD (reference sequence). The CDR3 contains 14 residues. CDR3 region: CASSEFRGGYEQYF. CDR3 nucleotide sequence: TGCGCCAGCAGTGAGTTCAGGGGCGGTTACGAGCAGTACTTC.

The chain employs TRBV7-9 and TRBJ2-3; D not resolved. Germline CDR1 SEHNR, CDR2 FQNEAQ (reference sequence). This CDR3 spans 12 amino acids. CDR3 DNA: TGTGCTTTTAGAGTCGGCACAGATACGCAGTATTTT. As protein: CAFRVGTDTQYF. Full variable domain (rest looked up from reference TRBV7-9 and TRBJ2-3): DTGVSQNPRHKITKRGQNVTFRCDPISEHNRLYWYRQTLGQGPEFLTYFQNEAQLEKSRLLSDRFSAERPKGSFSTLEIQRTEQGDSAMYLCAFRVGTDTQYFGPGTRLTVL.

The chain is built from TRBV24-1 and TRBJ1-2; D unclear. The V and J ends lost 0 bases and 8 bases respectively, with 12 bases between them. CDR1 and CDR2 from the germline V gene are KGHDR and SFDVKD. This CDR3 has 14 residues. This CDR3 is CATSDLHGPGGYTF. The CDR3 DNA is TGTGCCACCAGTGATTTGCATGGTCCGGGGGGCTACACCTTC.

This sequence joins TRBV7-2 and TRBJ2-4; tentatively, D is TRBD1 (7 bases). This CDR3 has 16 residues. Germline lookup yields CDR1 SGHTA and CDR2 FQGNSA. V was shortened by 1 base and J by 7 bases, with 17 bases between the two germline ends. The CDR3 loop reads CASSLVELAGGNIQYF. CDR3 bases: TGTGCCAGCAGCTTAGTGGAGCTAGCAGGGGGGAACATTCAGTACTTC. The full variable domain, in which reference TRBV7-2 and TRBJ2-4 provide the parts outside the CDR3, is GAGVSQSPSNKVTEKGKDVELRCDPISGHTALYWYRQSLGQGLEFLIYFQGNSAPDKSGLPSDRFSAERTGGSVSTLTIQRTQQEDSAVYLCASSLVELAGGNIQYFGAGTRLSVL.

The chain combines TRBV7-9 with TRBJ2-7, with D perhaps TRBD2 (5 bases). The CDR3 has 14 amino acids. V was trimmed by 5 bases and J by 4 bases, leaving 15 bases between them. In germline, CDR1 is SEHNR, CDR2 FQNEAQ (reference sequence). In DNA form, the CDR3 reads TGTGCCAGCAGCCAAAGCGGATCTAGTTACGAGCAGTACTTC. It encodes CASSQSGSSYEQYF.

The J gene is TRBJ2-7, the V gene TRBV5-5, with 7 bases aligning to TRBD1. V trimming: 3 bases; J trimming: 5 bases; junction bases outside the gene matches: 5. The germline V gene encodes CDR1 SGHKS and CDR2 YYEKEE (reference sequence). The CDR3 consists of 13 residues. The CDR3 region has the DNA TGTGCCAGCAGCTGGGGACAGCTCAACGAGCAGTACTTC. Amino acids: CASSWGQLNEQYF.

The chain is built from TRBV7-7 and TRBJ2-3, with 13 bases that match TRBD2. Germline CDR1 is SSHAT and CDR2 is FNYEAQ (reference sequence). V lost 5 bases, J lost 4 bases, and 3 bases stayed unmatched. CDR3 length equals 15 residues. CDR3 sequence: CASSHTSGGADTQYF. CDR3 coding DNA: TGTGCCAGCAGCCATACTAGCGGGGGGGCAGATACGCAGTATTTT.

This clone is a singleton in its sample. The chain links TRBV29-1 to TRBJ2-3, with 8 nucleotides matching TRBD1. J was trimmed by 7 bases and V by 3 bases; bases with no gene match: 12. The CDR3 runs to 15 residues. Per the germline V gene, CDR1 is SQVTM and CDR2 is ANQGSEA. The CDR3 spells CSVDARGQGAYTQYF. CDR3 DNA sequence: TGCAGCGTTGACGCTCGAGGGCAGGGGGCTTATACGCAGTATTTT.

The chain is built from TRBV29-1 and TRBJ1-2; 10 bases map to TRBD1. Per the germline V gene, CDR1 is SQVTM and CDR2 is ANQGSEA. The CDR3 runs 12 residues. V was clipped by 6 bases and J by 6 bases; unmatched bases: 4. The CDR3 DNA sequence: TGCAGCGTGGACAGGGGGGAAAATGGCTACACCTTC. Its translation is CSVDRGENGYTF.

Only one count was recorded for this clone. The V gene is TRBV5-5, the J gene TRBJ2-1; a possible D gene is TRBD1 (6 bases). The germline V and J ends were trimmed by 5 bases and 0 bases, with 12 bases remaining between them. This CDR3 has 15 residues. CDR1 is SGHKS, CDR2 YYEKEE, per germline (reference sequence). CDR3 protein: CASSSTGSSYNEQFF. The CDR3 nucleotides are TGTGCCAGCAGTTCTACAGGGAGCTCCTACAATGAGCAGTTCTTC.

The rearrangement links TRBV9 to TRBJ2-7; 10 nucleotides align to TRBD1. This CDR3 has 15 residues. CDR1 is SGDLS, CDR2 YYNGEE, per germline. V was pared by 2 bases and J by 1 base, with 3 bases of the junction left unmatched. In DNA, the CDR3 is TGTGCCAGCAGCGTCGGACAGGGGGAATCCTACGAGCAGTACTTC. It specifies CASSVGQGESYEQYF.

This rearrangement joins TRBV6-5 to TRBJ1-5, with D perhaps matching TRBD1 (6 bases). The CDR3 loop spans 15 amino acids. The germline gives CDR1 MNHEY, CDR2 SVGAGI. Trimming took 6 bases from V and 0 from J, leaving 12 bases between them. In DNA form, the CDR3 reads TGTGCCAGCAGGGACACAGGGAATAGCAATCAGCCCCAGCATTTT. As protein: CASRDTGNSNQPQHF.

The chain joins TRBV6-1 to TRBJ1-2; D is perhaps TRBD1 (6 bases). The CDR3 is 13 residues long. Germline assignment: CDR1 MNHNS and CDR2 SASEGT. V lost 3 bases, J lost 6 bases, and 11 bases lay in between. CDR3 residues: CASSDQGSDGYTF. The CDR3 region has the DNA TGTGCCAGCAGTGATCAGGGGTCCGATGGCTACACCTTC.

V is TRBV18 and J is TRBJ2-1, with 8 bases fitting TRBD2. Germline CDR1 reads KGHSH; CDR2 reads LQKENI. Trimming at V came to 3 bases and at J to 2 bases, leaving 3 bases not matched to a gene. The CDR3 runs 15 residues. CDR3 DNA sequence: TGTGCCAGCTCACCGAGACTAGCGACCTACAATGAGCAGTTCTTC. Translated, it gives CASSPRLATYNEQFF.